These T cell receptor beta chains were read from a single sample in a study of shared clonotypes between healthy human individuals. The data were produced by immunoSEQ multiplex PCR, yet TCRdb's version contains in-frame clones alone and is incomplete. The repertoire consists of approximately 1.5 million clones, with less than 99% occurring once and the leading ten covering about 0.4%. Sequenced input: naive CD4+ T cells sorted from blood. The receptors derive from a young man in good health. CDR3s include the opening cysteine and the closing phenylalanine or tryptophan. D genes are given only for firm matches. Size tells how often a clone was seen (once, few, many) or the class of an expanded clone, and some rows leave it out.

J gene | D gene | V gene | CDR3 length | clone size | CDR3 protein | CDR3 DNA
TRBJ2-1 | - | TRBV28 | 14 | - | CASSSIGTPNEQFF | TGTGCCAGCAGTTCGATTGGGACTCCCAATGAGCAGTTCTTC
TRBJ2-1 | TRBD1 | TRBV9 | 12 | - | CASSPGGPMQFF | TGTGCCAGCAGCCCAGGGGGACCCATGCAGTTCTTC
TRBJ2-7 | - | TRBV5-1 | 14 | once | CASSLPEPSYEQYF | TGCGCCAGCAGCTTGCCTGAACCGAGTTACGAGCAGTACTTC
TRBJ2-5 | - | TRBV5-1 | 15 | - | CASSLGQGGPETQYF | TGCGCCAGCAGCTTGGGCCAGGGCGGACCAGAGACCCAGTACTTC
TRBJ2-7 | TRBD1 | TRBV6-5 | 16 | once | CASSFTGGQATYEQYF | TGTGCCAGCAGTTTCACCGGGGGACAGGCCACCTACGAGCAGTACTTC
TRBJ2-1 | TRBD2 | TRBV14 | 18 | - | CASSQERLAGVMYDEQFF | TGTGCCAGCAGCCAAGAACGACTAGCGGGAGTGATGTACGATGAGCAGTTCTTC
TRBJ1-2 | - | TRBV6-1 | 14 | - | CASSETGGDYGYTF | TGTGCCAGCAGTGAAACTGGGGGCGACTATGGCTACACCTTC
TRBJ2-5 | - | TRBV5-1 | 13 | once | CASSFGGEETQYF | TGCGCCAGCAGCTTCGGGGGAGAAGAGACCCAGTACTTC
TRBJ2-7 | - | TRBV10-2 | 13 | - | CASKDRTAYEQYF | TGCGCCAGCAAAGATAGGACAGCCTACGAGCAGTACTTC
TRBJ1-3 | TRBD1 | TRBV25-1 | 14 | - | CATRGETTGNTIYF | TGTGCCACCAGGGGGGAGACGACTGGAAACACCATATATTTT
TRBJ2-1 | - | TRBV29-1 | 15 | - | CSVPTARSSYNEQFF | TGCAGCGTCCCGACGGCCAGGAGCTCCTACAATGAGCAGTTCTTC
TRBJ2-2 | TRBD1 | TRBV28 | 15 | - | CASSGGQGAFGELFF | TGTGCCAGCAGTGGGGGACAGGGGGCATTCGGGGAGCTGTTTTTT
TRBJ2-7 | TRBD1 | TRBV6-6 | 14 | - | CASSTTTGLDEQYF | TGTGCCAGCAGTACCACGACAGGGTTGGACGAGCAGTACTTC
TRBJ2-1 | - | TRBV25-1 | 14 | - | CASSESRPYNEQFF | TGTGCCAGCAGTGAATCCAGACCCTACAATGAGCAGTTCTTC
TRBJ2-7 | - | TRBV28 | 14 | - | CASSRGDHSYEQYF | TGTGCCAGCAGCCGCGGGGACCACTCCTACGAGCAGTACTTC
TRBJ1-2 | TRBD1 | TRBV5-6 | 14 | - | CASSSLDRPYGYTF | TGTGCCAGCAGCTCATTGGACAGGCCCTATGGCTACACCTTC
TRBJ2-2 | - | TRBV6-5 | 15 | - | CASSLMSSDTGELFF | TGTGCCAGCAGTTTGATGTCTAGTGACACCGGGGAGCTGTTTTTT
TRBJ1-5 | - | TRBV5-6 | 13 | - | CASSLEGHQPQHF | TGTGCCAGCAGCTTGGAAGGACATCAGCCCCAGCATTTT
TRBJ1-1 | - | TRBV18 | 15 | - | CASSPIDSGNTEAFF | TGTGCCAGCTCACCAATTGACAGTGGGAACACTGAAGCTTTCTTT
TRBJ2-1 | - | TRBV27 | 12 | - | CASSSLADEQFF | TGTGCCAGCAGTTCTCTAGCCGATGAGCAGTTCTTC
TRBJ1-2 | - | TRBV2 | 13 | - | CASSPSLYGSYTF | TGTGCCAGCAGTCCGAGCCTCTATGGTAGCTACACCTTC
TRBJ1-5 | - | TRBV21-1 | 16 | - | CASTRDSYYSNQPQHF | TGTGCCAGCACCCGGGACAGCTATTATAGCAATCAGCCCCAGCATTTT
TRBJ1-4 | - | TRBV4-3 | 17 | - | CASSQSLARSTNEKLFF | TGCGCCAGCAGCCAATCTTTGGCCAGGTCAACTAATGAAAAACTGTTTTTT
TRBJ1-2 | - | TRBV5-5 | 12 | - | CASNQGDYGYTF | TGTGCCAGCAATCAGGGTGACTATGGCTACACCTTC
TRBJ2-3 | - | TRBV29-1 | 15 | - | CSVEDSGGSTDTQYF | TGCAGCGTTGAAGATTCGGGCGGGAGCACAGATACGCAGTATTTT
TRBJ2-3 | TRBD2 | TRBV9 | 15 | - | CASSVGLAATDTQYF | TGTGCCAGCAGCGTAGGCCTAGCGGCCACAGATACGCAGTATTTT
TRBJ2-1 | TRBD1 | TRBV7-9 | 15 | - | CASSQPTGVYNEQFF | TGTGCCAGCAGCCAACCCACAGGGGTTTACAATGAGCAGTTCTTC
TRBJ2-1 | TRBD2 | TRBV10-2 | 15 | - | CASSVLAGATNEQFF | TGCGCCAGCAGTGTTCTAGCGGGTGCCACAAATGAGCAGTTCTTC
TRBJ2-7 | - | TRBV18 | 13 | - | CASSPRNFYEQYF | TGTGCCAGCTCACCCAGGAATTTCTACGAGCAGTACTTC
TRBJ1-1 | - | TRBV5-6 | 13 | - | CASRSAMNTEAFF | TGTGCCAGCAGGAGTGCCATGAACACTGAAGCTTTCTTT
TRBJ2-7 | - | TRBV7-2 | 14 | - | CASSLEGWAYEQYF | TGTGCCAGCAGCTTAGAGGGTTGGGCTTACGAGCAGTACTTC
TRBJ2-5 | - | TRBV10-2 | 12 | - | CASSPIQETQYF | TGCGCCAGCAGTCCGATACAAGAGACCCAGTACTTC
TRBJ1-1 | - | TRBV4-3 | 13 | - | CASSHRSGTEAFF | TGCGCCAGCAGCCATCGTTCGGGCACTGAAGCTTTCTTT
TRBJ2-3 | - | TRBV18 | 12 | - | CASSPDADTQYF | TGTGCCAGCTCACCCGACGCAGATACGCAGTATTTT
TRBJ2-7 | TRBD2 | TRBV5-5 | 18 | - | CASSPGQGTSGSRYEQYF | TGTGCCAGCAGCCCGGGACAGGGGACTAGCGGGAGTAGGTACGAGCAGTACTTC
TRBJ2-1 | TRBD2 | TRBV9 | 17 | - | CASSVAFSLAGVDEQFF | TGTGCCAGCAGCGTAGCCTTCTCACTAGCGGGAGTGGATGAGCAGTTCTTC
TRBJ2-7 | TRBD2 | TRBV7-6 | 15 | - | CASSFDRREGQAQYF | TGTGCCAGCAGCTTTGATCGGCGGGAGGGCCAGGCGCAGTACTTC
TRBJ2-7 | - | TRBV6-1 | 15 | - | CASSPGLGGTSEQYF | TGTGCCAGCAGTCCCGGCCTGGGGGGAACCTCCGAGCAGTACTTC
TRBJ2-1 | - | TRBV5-1 | 18 | - | CASSLEPSGAAYYNEQFF | TGCGCCAGCAGCTTGGAGCCTTCCGGTGCCGCTTACTACAATGAGCAGTTCTTC
TRBJ2-4 | TRBD1 | TRBV7-9 | 13 | - | CASSSGQKNIQYF | TGTGCCAGCAGCTCGGGACAGAAAAACATTCAGTACTTC
TRBJ1-3 | - | TRBV7-9 | 15 | - | CASSLPQGWGNTIYF | TGTGCCAGCAGCCTCCCACAGGGATGGGGAAACACCATATATTTT